The 2 T cell receptor beta chains listed next were all sequenced from one sample in a study of blood T cell repertoires in COVID-19. TCRdb's table, derived via immunoSEQ multiplex PCR, lists solely in-frame clones and lacks some. The repertoire consists of some 250,000 clones, with around 86% occurring once and the leading ten covering around 3%. Sequenced sample: peripheral blood. These receptors were obtained from a woman aged 60 to 75 with active or convalescent COVID-19.

The V gene is TRBV14, the J gene TRBJ2-5; D perhaps matches TRBD2 (5 bases). Trimming removed 4 bases at V and 5 bases at J, with 14 bases between. Looked up from germline, CDR1 is SGHDN and CDR2 is FVKESK. CDR3 length: 14 residues. DNA for the CDR3: TGTGCCAGCAGCCCCCTTGGAGGACGCGAGACCCAGTACTTC. Residues: CASSPLGGRETQYF. Full variable domain (missing parts from reference TRBV14 and TRBJ2-5): EAGVTQFPSHSVIEKGQTVTLRCDPISGHDNLYWYRRVMGKEIKFLLHFVKESKQDESGMPNNRFLAERTGGTYSTLKVQPAELEDSGVYFCASSPLGGRETQYFGPGTRLLVL.

The V gene is TRBV12-3 or TRBV12-4, the J gene TRBJ2-1; a weak D match, TRBD2 (5 bases). This CDR3 is built from 12 residues. V dropped 4 bases and J dropped 9 bases, with 10 bases sitting between them. The CDR3 here is CASSYGLGEQFF. The CDR3 nucleotides read TGTGCCAGCAGTTACGGACTCGGTGAGCAGTTCTTC.